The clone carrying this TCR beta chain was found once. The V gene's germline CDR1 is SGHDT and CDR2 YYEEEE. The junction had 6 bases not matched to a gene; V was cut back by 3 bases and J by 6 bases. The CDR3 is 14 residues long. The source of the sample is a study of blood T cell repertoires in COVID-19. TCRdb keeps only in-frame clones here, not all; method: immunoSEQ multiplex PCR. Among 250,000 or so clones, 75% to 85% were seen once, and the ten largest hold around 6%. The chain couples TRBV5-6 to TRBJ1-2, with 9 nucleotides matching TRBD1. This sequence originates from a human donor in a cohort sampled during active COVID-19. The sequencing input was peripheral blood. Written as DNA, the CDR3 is TGTGCCAGCAGCTCTACAGGGGGCCTACATGGCTACACCTTC. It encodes CASSSTGGLHGYTF.